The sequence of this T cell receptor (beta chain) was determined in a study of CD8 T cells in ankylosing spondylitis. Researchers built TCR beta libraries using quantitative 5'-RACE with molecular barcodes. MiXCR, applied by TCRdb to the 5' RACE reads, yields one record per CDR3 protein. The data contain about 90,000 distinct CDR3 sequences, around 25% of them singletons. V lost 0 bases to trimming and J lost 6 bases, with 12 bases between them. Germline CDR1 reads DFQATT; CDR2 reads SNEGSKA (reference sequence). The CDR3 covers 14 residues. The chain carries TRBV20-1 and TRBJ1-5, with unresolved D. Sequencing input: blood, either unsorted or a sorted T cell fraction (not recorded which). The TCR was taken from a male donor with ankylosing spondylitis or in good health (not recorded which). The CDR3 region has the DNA TGCAGTGCTAGAGATCGGCGAACAACTCAGCCCCAGCATTTT. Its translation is CSARDRRTTQPQHF.